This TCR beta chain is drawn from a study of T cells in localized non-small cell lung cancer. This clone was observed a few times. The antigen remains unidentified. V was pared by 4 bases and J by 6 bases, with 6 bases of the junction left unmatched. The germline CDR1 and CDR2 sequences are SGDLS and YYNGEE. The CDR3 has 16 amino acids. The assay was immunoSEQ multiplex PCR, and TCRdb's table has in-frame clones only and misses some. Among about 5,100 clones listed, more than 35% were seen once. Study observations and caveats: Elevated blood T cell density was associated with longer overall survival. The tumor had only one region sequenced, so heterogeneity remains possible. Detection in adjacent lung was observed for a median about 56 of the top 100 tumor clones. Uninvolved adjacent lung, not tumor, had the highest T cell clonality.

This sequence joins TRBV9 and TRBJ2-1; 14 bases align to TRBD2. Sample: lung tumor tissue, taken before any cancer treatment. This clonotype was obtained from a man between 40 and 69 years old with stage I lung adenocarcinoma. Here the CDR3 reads CASSSRTSGGTNEQFF. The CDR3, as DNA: TGTGCCAGCAGCAGTAGGACTAGCGGGGGGACCAATGAGCAGTTCTTC.